Following are 3 T cell receptor beta chains from one sample sequenced in a study of read filtering for tumor transcriptome and immune sequencing. This library used roughly 400 ng RNA and molecular barcoded adaptors spanning alpha/delta and beta/gamma chains. TCRdb fed the reads into MiXCR, producing one record per CDR3 protein. In the table there are more than 100,000 distinct CDR3 sequences, 10% to 15% of which are singletons. The sequenced material came from a population of CD138-negative cells sorted from bone marrow. The receptors here all came from a donor aged 40 or older with multiple myeloma.

The chain carries TRBV27 and TRBJ2-3; 13 bases match TRBD2. In germline, CDR1 is MNHEY, CDR2 SMNVEV (reference sequence). The CDR3 has 16 residues. J lost 4 bases, V lost 5 bases, and 6 bases had no gene match. CDR3 residues: CASSIRTSGRADTQYF. CDR3 in DNA: TGTGCCAGCAGTATAAGGACTAGCGGGAGAGCAGATACGCAGTATTTT.

This clonotype has ten or more counts. The chain uses TRBV7-9 and TRBJ2-2, with 10 bases lining up with TRBD2. The germline CDR1 and CDR2 sequences are SEHNR and FQNEAQ (reference sequence). The CDR3 extends over 15 amino acids. Trimming took 3 bases from V and 7 from J; bases not matched to a gene: 5. The CDR3 reads CASSFLAGGDGELFF. CDR3 nucleotides: TGTGCCAGCAGCTTCTTAGCGGGAGGAGACGGGGAGCTGTTTTTT.

Of note for this clonotype: A much larger clone differs by one base, so this may be a read error. The CDR3 does not end in the conserved phenylalanine or tryptophan, so this is likely a read error. The chain links TRBV10-3 to TRBJ1-1; TRBD1 matches at 7 bases. Germline CDR1 and CDR2: ENHRY and SYGVKD. This CDR3 has 13 amino acids. Germline trimming cut 5 bases from V and 2 bases from J; bases unmatched to any gene: 2. The CDR3 loop reads CAISQGDNTEAFL. The DNA for the CDR3 is TGTGCCATCAGTCAGGGGGACAACACTGAAGCTTTCCTT.